The following is a TCR beta chain sequence with its context. This entry belongs to a study of blood T cell repertoires in COVID-19. In the study overall: COVID-19 samples collected from the United States, Italy and Spain covered acute and convalescent phases. From T cells, B-cell-depleted T cells, or PBMCs came the material, which was cDNA or gDNA.

The CDR3 has 16 residues. The germline V and J ends were trimmed by 1 base and 0 bases, with 10 bases remaining between them. The germline V gene encodes CDR1 MGHRA and CDR2 YSYEKL. Original analysis: Reference gene primers were amplified, and this amplification served to estimate nucleated cell counts. TCRdb's table, derived via immunoSEQ multiplex PCR, lists solely in-frame clones and lacks some. The D gene and trimming were derived from the DNA, and the V and J assignments and clone size from that table. Among 130,000 to 150,000 clones listed, 85% to 90% were seen once. V and J are TRBV4-1 and TRBJ1-5; no clear D gene. Sequences were obtained from peripheral blood. This sequence originates from a middle-aged man who had recovered from COVID-19. The CDR3 protein is CASSQVSTFSNQPQHF. As DNA, the CDR3 is TGCGCCAGCAGCCAAGTCTCCACTTTTAGCAATCAGCCCCAGCATTTT.